This TCR beta chain was recorded in a study of vaccination and CD4 T cells after COVID-19. About the research overall: The post-COVID sampling time was a median roughly 100 days after diagnosis, ranging from 35 to 161. Post-vaccine specimens were obtained a median 72 days after dose two (range 14 to 241).

With the Oncomine TCR Beta short-read assay, DNA from cultured CD4+ T cells was sequenced. Cultures of CD4+ T cells served as the source for extracting genomic DNA. TCRdb independently ran MiXCR on the PCR reads; one entry per CDR3 protein. Of some 10,000 distinct CDR3 sequences listed, under 35% were seen once; the top ten hold about 20%. To note about this clonotype: The antigen remains unidentified.

Treatment of the sample: roughly ten-day PBMC culture with coronavirus spike peptide pools or control peptides (ViraFEST assay). Those CD4+ T cells from the unexposed donor predate the COVID-19 pandemic (2011-2018). The V gene lost 4 bases and the J gene lost 4 bases, with 19 bases spanning the gap. Germline CDR1 is SGHTA and CDR2 is FQGNSA. The CDR3 sequence is 16 residues long. The chain carries TRBV7-2 and TRBJ1-2, with D possibly being TRBD1 (6 bases). This TCR derives from a human donor in good health. Sequencing input: CD4+ T cells from blood, cultured in vitro. CDR3 residues: CASSSIIGTGIYGYTF. Written as DNA, the CDR3 is TGTGCCAGCAGCTCGATAATAGGTACAGGGATCTATGGCTACACCTTC.